Reported below is one T cell receptor beta chain. Germline CDR1 reads SNHLY; CDR2 reads FYNNEI. The CDR3 totals 15 residues. Trimming removed 1 base from V and 8 bases from J; junction bases left unmatched: 5. This record comes from a study of cytomegalovirus exposure and HLA in healthy donors. With 60 Vbeta and 13 Jbeta primers, the PCR was carried out. The data were produced by immunoSEQ multiplex PCR, yet TCRdb's version contains in-frame clones alone and is incomplete. Among 85,000 to 90,000 clones listed, more than 60% were seen once. V is TRBV2 and J is TRBJ1-6, with TRBD1 matching over 7 bases. Input material: PBMCs. The origin of this receptor is a young man in good health and CMV-seronegative. CDR3 bases: TGTGCCAGCAGTGAAGTAATAGGGGGCTATTCACCCCTCCACTTT. It codes for CASSEVIGGYSPLHF. Variable domain in full (rest from reference TRBV2 and TRBJ1-6): EPEVTQTPSHQVTQMGQEVILRCVPISNHLYFYWYRQILGQKVEFLVSFYNNEISEKSEIFDDQFSVERPDGSNFTLKIRSTKLEDSAMYFCASSEVIGGYSPLHFGNGTRLTVT.